A selection of T cell receptor beta chains follows, all from one sample in a study of metastatic and nonmetastatic thyroid tumors. TCRdb reprocessed the PCR reads via MiXCR. This repertoire shows 15,000 to 20,000 clones, under 30% found once; its top ten account for roughly 20%. Sequenced input: tumor tissue. The origin of the receptors is a female donor with papillary thyroid cancer or a benign thyroid nodule (not recorded which). Some clones in this sample may be carry-over from other donors' samples. The CDR3 runs from the conserved cysteine through the conserved F or W. The order of the fields is V gene, D gene, clone size, J gene, CDR3 protein, CDR3 DNA. The D gene is left open where the match is weak. Some rows mark clone size as missing; the rest say once, few, many or name a class of expanded clone.

TRBV5-6	TRBD1	many	TRBJ2-3	CASTRTGNPTDTQYF	TGTGCCAGCACCCGGACAGGAAATCCCACAGATACGCAGTATTTT
TRBV20-1	TRBD2	once	TRBJ2-7	CSAGGRFDEQYF	TGCAGTGCGGGAGGGCGGTTCGACGAGCAGTACTTC
TRBV2	NA	medium-sized	TRBJ2-1	CASRAPFEYEQFF	TGTGCCAGCAGGGCCCCCTTTGAGTATGAGCAGTTCTTC
TRBV12-3/TRBV12-4	NA	few	TRBJ1-1	CASSSLGTSGTEAFF	TGTGCCAGCAGTTCCTTGGGGACCTCTGGCACTGAAGCTTTCTTT
TRBV28	NA	few	TRBJ1-2	CASIGGGGYGYTF	TGTGCCAGCATTGGGGGGGGGGGCTATGGCTACACCTTC
TRBV3-1	TRBD2	NA	TRBJ2-3	CASSQTSGGHTQYF	TGTGCCAGCAGCCAGACTAGCGGGGGGCATACGCAGTATTTT
TRBV18	NA	many	TRBJ2-1	CASSPDRRVEQFF	TGTGCCAGCTCACCAGACCGCAGGGTGGAGCAGTTCTTC
TRBV20-1	TRBD2	many	TRBJ2-3	CSALAGGLTDTQYF	TGCAGTGCTCTAGCGGGGGGCCTTACAGATACGCAGTATTTT
TRBV5-1	NA	many	TRBJ1-5	CASSCPRVAYSNQPQHF	TGCGCCAGCAGCTGCCCTCGGGTCGCTTATAGCAATCAGCCCCAGCATTTT
TRBV6-6	TRBD1	NA	TRBJ1-1	CASSYSAGGTEAFF	TGTGCCAGCAGTTACTCGGCAGGGGGCACTGAAGCTTTCTTT
TRBV9	NA	many	TRBJ2-1	CASSSRRGQGFYNEQFF	TGTGCCAGCAGCTCTCGGAGGGGGCAGGGATTCTACAATGAGCAGTTCTTC
TRBV5-6	NA	NA	TRBJ1-1	CASSLVGRGAAGNTEAFF	TGTGCCAGCAGCTTGGTAGGGAGGGGTGCTGCTGGGAACACTGAAGCTTTCTTT
TRBV7-2	NA	many	TRBJ2-5	CASSLRLAMETQYF	TGTGCCAGCAGCTTAAGGCTGGCAATGGAGACCCAGTACTTC
TRBV28	NA	few	TRBJ2-1	CATAPIHSYNEQFF	TGTGCCACCGCCCCGATTCATTCCTACAATGAGCAGTTCTTC
TRBV11-2	NA	once	TRBJ2-1	CASSLCLRDPTNDQFF	TGTGCCAGCAGCTTATGTCTCAGGGATCCCACCAATGATCAGTTCTTC
TRBV6-2/TRBV6-3	TRBD1	few	TRBJ1-4	CASSWTGGKAKLFF	TGTGCCAGCAGTTGGACAGGGGGCAAGGCAAAACTGTTTTTT
TRBV6-1	TRBD2	many	TRBJ2-7	CASSEEAGGPYEQYF	TGTGCCAGCAGTGAAGAGGCGGGGGGGCCCTACGAGCAGTACTTC
TRBV4-2	NA	many	TRBJ1-3	CASSQEWTVGNTIYF	TGTGCCAGCAGCCAAGAGTGGACAGTTGGAAACACCATATATTTT
TRBV30	TRBD2	NA	TRBJ2-5	CACTGGLAGDGETQYF	TGTGCCTGTACTGGGGGACTAGCGGGAGATGGTGAGACCCAGTACTTC
TRBV10-3	TRBD2	medium-sized	TRBJ2-7	CAISSSGRSYEQYF	TGTGCCATCAGCTCTAGCGGGCGCTCCTACGAGCAGTACTTC
TRBV20-1	TRBD1	NA	TRBJ1-5	CSAPRTGGQPQHF	TGCAGTGCTCCTCGGACAGGGGGGCAGCCCCAGCATTTT
TRBV6-1	NA	NA	TRBJ1-2	CASSDFWGHPLGYGYTF	TGTGCCAGCAGTGATTTTTGGGGACACCCCTTGGGCTATGGCTACACATTC
TRBV20-1	NA	NA	TRBJ1-5	CSARRAGGQPQHF	TGCAGTGCTAGACGGGCGGGGGGCCAGCCCCAGCATTTT
TRBV6-1	NA	many	TRBJ2-1	CASSSHNEQFF	TGTGCCAGCAGCTCCCACAATGAGCAGTTCTTC
TRBV2	TRBD1	large	TRBJ2-7	CASTTGKTYEQYF	TGTGCCAGCACGACAGGGAAGACCTACGAGCAGTACTTC
TRBV19	TRBD1	NA	TRBJ2-7	CASSIGGGPYEQYF	TGTGCCAGTAGTATAGGAGGGGGCCCCTACGAGCAGTACTTC
TRBV20-1	TRBD2	many	TRBJ2-2	CSVLAGVPGELLF	TGCAGTGTACTAGCGGGAGTACCCGGGGAGCTGCTTTTT
TRBV27	NA	many	TRBJ1-2	CASSSPAGGIYGYTF	TGTGCCAGCAGTTCCCCCGCTGGGGGTATCTATGGCTACACCTTC
TRBV11-3	NA	NA	TRBJ2-3	CARALSGLTQYF	TGTGCCAGGGCCCTCTCAGGGCTCACGCAGTATTTT
TRBV5-4	TRBD1	many	TRBJ1-1	CASSRTGINTEAFF	TGTGCCAGCAGCCGGACAGGGATAAACACTGAAGCTTTCTTT
TRBV11-2	TRBD2	many	TRBJ2-5	CASKKARGQETQYF	TGTGCCAGCAAGAAGGCGCGGGGGCAAGAGACCCAGTACTTC
TRBV20-1	TRBD1	NA	TRBJ1-2	CSAPPGTGIDGYTF	TGCAGTGCGCCCCCCGGGACAGGGATTGATGGCTACACCTTC
TRBV7-3	NA	NA	TRBJ2-3	CVSSSDRFGATQYF	TGTGTCAGCAGCTCAGACAGGTTCGGGGCGACGCAGTATTTT
TRBV9	NA	NA	TRBJ2-2	CASSRRGGLTGELFF	TGTGCCAGCAGCAGAAGAGGCGGGCTCACCGGGGAGCTGTTTTTT
TRBV5-1	TRBD1	NA	TRBJ2-7	CASSLEGTGAYEQYF	TGCGCCAGCAGCTTGGAAGGGACAGGGGCCTACGAGCAGTACTTC
TRBV5-1	TRBD2	NA	TRBJ2-7	CASSERGPAYEQYF	TGCGCCAGCAGCGAGCGGGGTCCTGCCTACGAGCAGTACTTC
TRBV15	NA	many	TRBJ1-4	CATSREQGLNEKLFF	TGTGCCACCAGCAGAGAGCAGGGGCTTAATGAAAAACTGTTTTTT
TRBV4-2	TRBD2	many	TRBJ2-3	CASSPGSGLAIRGTDTQYF	TGTGCCAGCAGCCCCGGATCGGGACTAGCGATAAGGGGGACAGATACGCAGTATTTT
TRBV20-1	NA	NA	TRBJ2-1	CSASIGSKNEQFF	TGCAGTGCTTCTATCGGGAGTAAAAATGAGCAATTCTTC
TRBV7-2	NA	NA	TRBJ2-1	CASSLAGWPYNEHFF	TGTGCCAGCAGCTTAGCGGGGTGGCCGTACAATGAGCATTTCTTC
TRBV19	NA	few	TRBJ2-3	CASSIDPGTDTQYF	TGTGCCAGTAGTATAGATCCGGGTACAGATACGCAGTATTTT
TRBV6-1	TRBD1	few	TRBJ1-1	CASSPGQGVTEAFF	TGTGCCAGCAGTCCGGGACAGGGGGTCACTGAAGCTTTCTTT
TRBV7-8	NA	many	TRBJ1-4	CASSSNPQQGGNEKLFF	TGTGCCAGCAGCTCGAACCCCCAACAGGGAGGTAATGAAAAACTGTTTTTT
TRBV6-5	TRBD2	few	TRBJ2-1	CASSDSTSGSNEQFF	TGTGCCAGCAGTGACTCAACTAGCGGGAGCAATGAGCAGTTCTTC
TRBV2	TRBD1	many	TRBJ2-4	CASSEGRGTGGAKNIQYF	TGTGCCAGCAGTGAGGGTCGTGGGACAGGGGGAGCCAAAAACATTCAGTACTTC
TRBV2	TRBD2	many	TRBJ2-3	CASRTRAGGGTDTQYF	TGTGCCAGCAGAACCCGAGCGGGGGGTGGCACAGATACGCAGTATTTT